A single T cell receptor (beta chain) is shown here with its context. Its recognized antigen is unknown. The record has no base qualities; no much larger clone is one base away. Peripheral blood CD8+ and CD4+ T cells from healthy donors, Susac syndrome patients and multiple sclerosis patients were profiled using high-throughput TCR beta sequencing. Recently defined diagnostic criteria for definite or probable disease were met by the Susac syndrome patients. CD8+ TEMRA cells were enriched by FACS, while bulk CD8+ and CD4+ T cells were purified by magnetic negative isolation. Blood was collected in EDTA tubes and processed within 24 hours, with PBMCs isolated through density gradient centrifugation. PBMCs intended for TCR sequencing were cryopreserved in liquid nitrogen and thawed later in a water bath at 37 degrees C. Purity of sorted or isolated CD4+, CD8+ and CD8+ TEMRA cells was at least 90%. These data belong to a study of CD8 T cells in Susac syndrome (dated by TCRdb to the late 2010s). Some background on the complete study: Among the Susac syndrome patients who were sequenced, clinically active disease was present in 5 or 6 and clinical remission was observed in roughly 8. Whether CD8+ T cell activation and differentiation in Susac syndrome was antigen driven was tested using repertoire sequencing. At blood withdrawal, Susac syndrome patients were either therapy-naive, taking corticosteroids (in some cases with IVIg as well), or taking IVIg alone.

According to the germline V gene (reference sequence), CDR1 reads GTSNPN and CDR2 reads SVGIG. Deletion took 4 bases off V and 0 bases off J, with a span of 13 bases between the germline ends. From its cysteine to its phenylalanine, the CDR3 spans 14 amino acids. The CDR3 DNA has 42 bases and is translated from base 1. RNA was extracted using the RNeasy kit, and roughly 0.45 to 1 microgram was reverse transcribed with random hexamers. The immunoSEQ multiplex PCR assay, covering 54 Vbeta and 13 Jbeta segments, was used to amplify TCR beta CDR3 regions. Bias from PCR amplification was corrected by using a synthetic template baseline for primer optimization and for computational correction. Concerning the study's data processing: Only productive sequences were kept, with reads annotated to V, D and J genes according to IMGT and analyzed in immunoSEQ Analyzer. Clonality was calculated as one minus the Shannon entropy normalized by log2 of the number of productive unique sequences. For each patient and control, public and private clones were evaluated among the 100 most prevalent clones. Susac-specific clones were defined as absent from healthy and MS cohorts, approximately 1,000 published viral clones and other ImmuneACCESS disease sequences. TCRdb took the public reads, trimmed them with fastp at Q25, ran MiXCR for clone calling and kept in-frame beta chains. Rows are combined by CDR3 protein, so each entry shows the most common genes and DNA. These V and J calls rely on TCRdb rather than the paper's analysis. A total of over 150,000 distinct CDR3 sequences appear in this sample, about 95% of them only once. 0.085% to 0.1% of the sample is taken by the ten largest.

Study-wide conclusions, independent of this receptor: No clonal expansion was detected in the CD4+ T cell repertoire of Susac syndrome patients. The study acknowledged that relatively few individuals were included in the TCR sequencing and HLA analysis.

This TCR was sampled from a human donor with Susac syndrome. Material: CD4+ T cells from PBMCs. The chain joins TRBV30 to TRBJ2-7; possibly the D gene is TRBD2, per 6 matching bases. The CDR3 corresponds to CAWTTSRSSYEQYF. The DNA sequence follows: TGTGCCTGGACAACTAGCAGAAGCTCCTACGAGCAGTACTTC.